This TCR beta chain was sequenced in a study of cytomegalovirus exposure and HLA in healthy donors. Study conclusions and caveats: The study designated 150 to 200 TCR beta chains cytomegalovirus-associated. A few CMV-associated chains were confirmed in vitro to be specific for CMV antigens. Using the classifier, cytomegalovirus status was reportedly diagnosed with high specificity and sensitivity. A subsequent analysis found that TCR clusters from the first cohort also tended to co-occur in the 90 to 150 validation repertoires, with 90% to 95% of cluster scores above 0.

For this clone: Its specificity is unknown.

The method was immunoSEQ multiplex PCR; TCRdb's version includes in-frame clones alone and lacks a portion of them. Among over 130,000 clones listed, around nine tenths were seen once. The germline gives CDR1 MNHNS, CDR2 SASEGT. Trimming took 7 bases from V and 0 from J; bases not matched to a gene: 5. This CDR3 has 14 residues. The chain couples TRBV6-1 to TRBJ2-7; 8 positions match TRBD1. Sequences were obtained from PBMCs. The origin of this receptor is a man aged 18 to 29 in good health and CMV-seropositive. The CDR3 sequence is CASILDRASYEQYF. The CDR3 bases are TGTGCCAGCATTCTGGACAGGGCCTCCTACGAGCAGTACTTC.